This T cell receptor beta chain was captured in a study of CD8 T cells in ankylosing spondylitis (dated by TCRdb to 2017 to 2019). About the investigation overall: T cell receptor beta repertoires were profiled in healthy donors and ankylosing spondylitis patients so that disease-linked TCR variants could be found. The full study cohort comprised 20 to 25 ankylosing spondylitis patients and around 100 healthy donors. Peripheral blood was sampled, and synovial fluid was also collected from ankylosing spondylitis patients. Beyond this particular receptor, the publication reports: A TCR beta motif made up of eight or nine highly homologous amino acid variants appeared to be characteristic of blood from ankylosing spondylitis patients. The disease-linked clones had a CD8+ phenotype and were found at relatively low frequencies in peripheral blood. Some of the motif variants had been reported before in the synovial fluid and blood of reactive arthritis patients, a finding that suggests common disease-initiation mechanisms. The disease-linked clones were reported to be significantly enriched in matched synovial fluid samples from ankylosing spondylitis patients.

The germline V gene yields SGHDN for CDR1 and FVKESK for CDR2. The CDR3 runs 14 residues from the cysteine to the phenylalanine. Only the CDR3 DNA stays, 42 bases, in frame from base 1. V is shortened by 0 bases, J by 15 bases, and the region joining them spans 15 bases. The sequencer was an Illumina HiSeq 2500. Quantitative 5'-RACE with molecular barcodes was the method used to prepare the TCR beta libraries. The published analysis was carried out like this. A new computational method, built on a probabilistic model of VDJ rearrangement, was used to identify disease-linked TCR variants. The public reads were reprocessed in TCRdb via fastp at Q25 and MiXCR, keeping in-frame beta chains. Each entry is one CDR3 protein sequence, shown with its most common DNA and genes. What appears here as the V and J calls and clone size reflects TCRdb's work, not the paper's. This sample has under 950,000 distinct CDR3 sequences in its table, and 15% to 20% of those were observed once. Jointly, the top ten make up about a fifth of the sample.

There are many counts of this clonotype. No cognate antigen has been identified for it. No base qualities exist here, and no much larger clone lies one base off it. The sample comprised blood, either unsorted or a sorted T cell fraction (not recorded which). The chain uses TRBV14 and TRBJ2-6; the D segment cannot be called with confidence. The sequence was obtained from a male donor with ankylosing spondylitis. DNA sequence: TGTGCCAGCAGCCAAGATCTCACCCGGAGAACCCTGACTTTC. Its translation reads: CASSQDLTRRTLTF.